The 13 T cell receptor beta chains in this list originate from one sample, sequenced in a study of vaccination effects on CD4 cells after COVID-19. TCRdb's table, derived via immunoSEQ multiplex PCR, lists solely in-frame clones and lacks some. This sample has 20,000 to 30,000 clones; roughly 70% occur once, and the top ten carry 3% to 4%. Within the ViraFEST assay, antigen-specific CD4+ T cells underwent expansion with viral peptide pools prior to sequencing. Following culture for ten to eleven days, CD4+ T cells were isolated. Nucleocapsid antibodies were negative in the vaccine recipients, who had never had SARS-CoV-2 infection. No cognate antigen is known for these TCRs. This material consisted of CD4+ T cells from PBMCs cultured with SARS-CoV-2 spike peptides, taken before COVID-19 vaccination. Receptors originate from a human donor who received a COVID-19 vaccine.

This chain joins TRBV4-1 and TRBJ2-4, with D perhaps being TRBD1 or TRBD2 (5 bases each). The CDR3 is 12 residues long. Trimming shortened V by 2 bases and J by 13 bases, and 12 bases separated the two germline ends. In germline, CDR1 is MGHRA, CDR2 YSYEKL. The CDR3 is CASSQYPGPQYF. CDR3 coding DNA: TGCGCCAGCAGCCAATACCCGGGACCCCAGTACTTC.

The J gene is TRBJ1-5, the V gene TRBV6-1, with 7 bases lining up with TRBD1. The germline V gene encodes CDR1 MNHNS and CDR2 SASEGT. J was trimmed by 6 bases and V by 2 bases; bases with no gene match: 7. The CDR3 is 15 amino acids. CDR3 nucleotides: TGTGCCAGCAGTGAAATGTTGGAGGGGGCTCAGCCCCAGCATTTT. As protein: CASSEMLEGAQPQHF.

The chain combines TRBV10-3 with TRBJ2-2; D not resolved. Trimming pared 6 bases from V and 1 base from J, leaving 9 bases between. Per germline, CDR1 ENHRY and CDR2 SYGVKD. The CDR3 covers 14 residues. CDR3 coding DNA: TGTGCCATCAGGGCCTACCAGAACACCGGGGAGCTGTTTTTT. As protein: CAIRAYQNTGELFF.

The chain employs TRBV19 and TRBJ1-5; TRBD1 aligns across 7 bases. Losses at the gene ends were 3 bases for V and 5 bases for J; bases not matched to a gene: 13. The V gene's germline CDR1 is LNHDA and CDR2 SQIVND (reference sequence). CDR3 length: 17 amino acids. CDR3 in amino acids: CASSIHSGRGRDQPQHF. Written as DNA, the CDR3 is TGTGCCAGTAGTATCCATTCCGGGAGGGGGCGAGATCAGCCCCAGCATTTT.

In this sample, this clone turned up a few times. CDR3 sequence: CASSRDLNYGYTF. Here the CDR3 DNA reads TGTGCCAGCAGCCGGGACCTTAACTATGGCTACACCTTC. The chain recombines TRBV2 with TRBJ1-2; tentative D call: TRBD1 (5 bases). Trimming left V 6 bases short and J 1 base short, with 9 bases between. CDR3 length equals 13 residues. CDR1 SNHLY and CDR2 FYNNEI come from the germline V gene.

The genes are TRBV5-1 and TRBJ2-7; 7 positions agree with TRBD2. With V trimmed by 4 bases and J by 0 bases, 7 bases remained unmatched. This CDR3 contains 15 residues. CDR1 is SGHRS, CDR2 YFSETQ, per germline. CDR3 nucleotide sequence: TGCGCCAGCAGCCGGGGGGACGGGAGCTCCTACGAGCAGTACTTC. It translates to CASSRGDGSSYEQYF. The variable domain in full, with the rest retrieved from reference TRBV5-1 and TRBJ2-7, is KAGVTQTPRYLIKTRGQQVTLSCSPISGHRSVSWYQQTPGQGLQFLFEYFSETQRNKGNFPGRFSGRQFSNSRSEMNVSTLELGDSALYLCASSRGDGSSYEQYFGPGTRLTVT.

The chain employs TRBV18 and TRBJ2-2; D is ambiguous. Germline CDR1 and CDR2: KGHSH and LQKENI. V was pared by 2 bases and J by 0 bases, with 7 bases between. CDR3 length: 15 residues. The CDR3 reads CASSPGLSNTGELFF. The DNA for the CDR3 is TGTGCCAGCTCACCAGGGCTATCGAACACCGGGGAGCTGTTTTTT.

The chain has TRBV5-1 and TRBJ2-3, with 8 bases fitting TRBD1. The germline V gene encodes CDR1 SGHRS and CDR2 YFSETQ. Unmatched junction bases numbered 2, after V lost 4 bases and J lost 1 base. The CDR3 extends over 14 amino acids. In DNA, the CDR3 is TGCGCCAGCAGCCAGGGGGCCGGCACAGATACGCAGTATTTT. Amino acid sequence: CASSQGAGTDTQYF.

In this sample, this clone turned up once. The J gene is TRBJ2-1, the V gene TRBV11-2; D perhaps matches TRBD1 (6 bases). Looked up from germline, CDR1 is SGHAT and CDR2 is FQNNGV. The CDR3 length is 22 residues. Trimming left V 6 bases short and J 6 bases short, with 39 bases between. This CDR3 reads CASSPYSPLRSLLQGDRNEQFF. In DNA, the CDR3 is TGTGCCAGCAGTCCCTATTCCCCACTACGGTCCCTCTTACAGGGAGATCGCAATGAGCAGTTCTTC. The full variable domain, completed using reference TRBV11-2 and TRBJ2-1, is EAGVAQSPRYKIIEKRQSVAFWCNPISGHATLYWYQQILGQGPKLLIQFQNNGVVDDSQLPKDRFSAERLKGVDSTLKIQPAKLEDSAVYLCASSPYSPLRSLLQGDRNEQFFGPGTRLTVL.

This chain connects TRBV3-1 (or the pseudogene TRBV3-2) to TRBJ1-4; weak D call: TRBD1 (5 bases). This CDR3 is 14 amino acids long. V was shortened by 6 bases and J by 7 bases, with 15 bases between the two germline ends. Per germline, CDR1 LGHDT and CDR2 YNNKEL (reference sequence). The CDR3: CASRDTGGGEKLFF. In DNA form, the CDR3 reads TGTGCCAGCAGGGACACAGGTGGAGGTGAAAAACTGTTTTTT.

This chain links TRBV19 with TRBJ1-6; 7 bases match TRBD1. The CDR3 is 14 amino acids. J lost 10 bases, V lost 6 bases, and 9 bases had no gene match. Germline-derived CDR1 and CDR2 are LNHDA and SQIVND (reference sequence). CDR3 nucleotides: TGTGCCAGTAGATACGGACAGGTAGTATCACCCCTCCACTTT. Its translation is CASRYGQVVSPLHF.

The chain couples TRBV4-1 to TRBJ1-5, with D hard to call. CDR1 is MGHRA and CDR2 is YSYEKL in the germline V gene. The CDR3 sequence is 13 residues long. V lost 0 bases to trimming and J lost 6 bases, with 6 bases between them. In DNA form, the CDR3 reads TGCGCCAGCAGCCAAGATCAGGTTCAGCCCCAGCATTTT. Protein product: CASSQDQVQPQHF.

This chain connects TRBV20-1 to TRBJ2-1, with D perhaps matching TRBD1 (5 bases). V shed 6 bases and J shed 2 bases, with 5 bases lying between them. The V gene's germline CDR1 is DFQATT and CDR2 SNEGSKA (reference sequence). The CDR3 contains 11 residues. The CDR3 nucleotides read TGCAGTGCGGACACCTACAATGAGCAGTTCTTC. It specifies CSADTYNEQFF.